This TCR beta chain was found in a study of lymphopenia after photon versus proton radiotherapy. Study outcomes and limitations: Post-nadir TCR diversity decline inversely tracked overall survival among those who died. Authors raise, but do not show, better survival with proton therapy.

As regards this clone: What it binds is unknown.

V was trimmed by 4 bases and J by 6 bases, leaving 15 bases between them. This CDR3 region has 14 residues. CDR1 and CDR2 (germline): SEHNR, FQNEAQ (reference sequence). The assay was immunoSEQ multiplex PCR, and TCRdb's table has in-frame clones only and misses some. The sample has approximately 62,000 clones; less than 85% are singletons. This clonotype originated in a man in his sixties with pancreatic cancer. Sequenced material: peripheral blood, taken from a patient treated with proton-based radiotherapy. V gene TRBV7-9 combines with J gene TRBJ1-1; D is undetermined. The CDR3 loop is CASSSPRGFAEAFF. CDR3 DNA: TGTGCCAGCAGCTCTCCCAGAGGTTTTGCTGAAGCTTTCTTT.